Listed below are T cell receptor beta chains from one sample, sequenced in a study of HIV-infected patients and healthy controls. TCRdb itself ran the 5' RACE reads through MiXCR, one entry per CDR3 protein. There are 15,000 to 17,000 distinct CDR3 sequences in the sample; roughly 7.5% occur only once, and 6.5% to 8.5% lies in the top ten. Sequencing was done on a sample of blood. The receptor source for this set is an adult in good health. CDR3s include the opening cysteine and the closing phenylalanine or tryptophan. A D gene is named only where the DNA matches it firmly. Only some rows state a clone size, as once, few, many or a class for expanded clones.

J	D	size	V	CDR3	DNA
TRBJ2-3	TRBD2	many	TRBV9	CASSVFSGGTDTQYF	TGTGCCAGCAGCGTTTTTAGCGGGGGCACAGATACGCAGTATTTT
TRBJ1-6	TRBD1	many	TRBV6-2/TRBV6-3	CASRSHRGQNSPLHF	TGTGCCAGCAGAAGTCACAGGGGGCAGAATTCACCCCTCCACTTT
TRBJ1-1	.	many	TRBV12-3/TRBV12-4	CASSAGAVEAFF	TGTGCCAGCAGCGCGGGGGCAGTTGAAGCTTTCTTT
TRBJ2-3	.	medium-sized	TRBV7-3	CASSLIGAADTQYF	TGTGCCAGCAGCTTAATAGGGGCAGCAGATACGCAGTATTTT
TRBJ2-5	.	many	TRBV30	CAWSIDSTKRETQYF	TGTGCCTGGAGCATAGACTCTACTAAACGGGAGACCCAGTACTTC
TRBJ2-7	.	few	TRBV7-2	CASSFTIYEQYF	TGTGCCAGCAGCTTCACAATCTACGAGCAGTACTTC
TRBJ1-2	.	few	TRBV19	CASSIGGQVNYGYTF	TGTGCCAGTAGTATAGGAGGTCAGGTCAACTATGGCTACACCTTC
TRBJ2-5	TRBD2	many	TRBV5-1	CASSLAYSSGGEETQYF	TGCGCCAGCAGCTTGGCATATTCTAGCGGGGGGGAAGAGACCCAGTACTTC
TRBJ2-1	TRBD1	many	TRBV2	CASSDVVAGGIYEQFF	TGTGCCAGCAGTGACGTAGTGGCAGGGGGTATTTATGAGCAGTTCTTC
TRBJ2-4	.	few	TRBV7-9	CASSNRDTEQYF	TGTGCCAGCAGCAATAGGGACACGGAACAGTACTTC
TRBJ2-7	TRBD2	.	TRBV5-1	CASSMGRTSSSYEQYF	TGCGCCAGCTCTATGGGGAGGACTAGTTCGTCCTACGAGCAGTACTTC
TRBJ2-7	.	many	TRBV29-1	CSVGGGYEQYF	TGCAGCGTTGGGGGAGGCTACGAGCAGTACTTC
TRBJ2-6	TRBD2	many	TRBV7-9	CASSPRGAGVTGANVLTF	TGTGCCAGCAGCCCGCGGGGAGCGGGAGTAACTGGGGCCAACGTCCTGACTTTC
TRBJ1-5	.	many	TRBV7-9	CASSLAGARSQPQHF	TGTGCCAGCAGCTTAGCGGGGGCGAGGTCTCAGCCCCAGCATTTT
TRBJ1-5	.	few	TRBV19	CASSILRQPSNQPQHF	TGTGCCAGTAGTATCTTGAGGCAGCCCAGCAATCAGCCCCAGCATTTT
TRBJ2-7	TRBD2	once	TRBV12-3/TRBV12-4	CASSPILAGGVEQYF	TGTGCCAGCAGTCCCATCCTAGCGGGAGGGGTAGAGCAGTACTTC
TRBJ2-2	TRBD2	.	TRBV4-3	CASSQGGLPTGELFF	TGCGCCAGCAGCCAGGGGGGACTACCCACCGGGGAGCTGTTTTTT
TRBJ1-1	TRBD1	few	TRBV7-2	CASSLWTGTEAFF	TGTGCCAGCAGCTTATGGACAGGCACTGAAGCTTTCTTT
TRBJ2-1	TRBD2	medium-sized	TRBV28	CASSLYASGGLNEQFF	TGTGCCAGCAGTTTATACGCTAGCGGGGGGCTAAATGAGCAGTTCTTC
TRBJ2-1	.	medium-sized	TRBV7-2	CASSLAPSYINEQFF	TGTGCCAGCAGCTTAGCCCCGAGCTATATCAATGAGCAGTTCTTC
TRBJ2-1	TRBD2	medium-sized	TRBV4-2	CASSLTPSVSGRDLNEQFF	TGTGCCAGCAGCCTAACCCCTTCGGTTAGCGGGAGGGACTTAAATGAGCAGTTCTTC
TRBJ1-4	TRBD1	.	TRBV5-4	CASSNNRGLTEKLFF	TGTGCCAGCAGTAACAACAGGGGGTTGACGGAAAAACTGTTTTTT
TRBJ1-1	.	many	TRBV5-6	CASSLGGRDNEAFF	TGTGCCAGCAGCTTGGGGGGACGGGACAATGAAGCTTTCTTT
TRBJ2-5	TRBD2	many	TRBV5-1	CASSLDPGGRETQYF	TGCGCCAGCAGCTTGGATCCGGGAGGGCGAGAGACCCAGTACTTC
TRBJ2-1	.	many	TRBV7-9	CASIIIHKENNEQFF	TGTGCCAGCATCATTATCCACAAAGAGAACAATGAGCAGTTCTTC
TRBJ2-3	TRBD2	many	TRBV20-1	CSAGPSGRDTQYF	TGCAGTGCGGGCCCTAGCGGGCGAGATACGCAGTATTTT
TRBJ1-1	.	many	TRBV4-2	CASSPHLSGRGTEAFF	TGTGCCAGCAGCCCCCACCTTAGCGGAAGAGGCACTGAAGCTTTCTTT